This T cell receptor beta chain was sequenced in a study of shared clonotypes between healthy human individuals. Study-wide findings and caveats: It was the non-shared clonotypes that had lower generation probabilities than clonotypes shared by all four donors.

Here immunoSEQ multiplex PCR was the method, and the copy in TCRdb shows in-frame clones only, minus some. This sample yields 2 million to 3 million clones, of which approximately 93% are seen a single time; 0.36% belongs to the top ten. On this clone itself: What it recognizes is unknown.

This receptor was taken from a man aged 18-30 years in good health. Some clones in this sample may be carry-over from other donors' samples. The sequencing input was naive CD4+ T cells from PBMCs. Indicated subset: CD45RA+ positively selected.

For the CDR3, the DNA is TGTGCCAGCAGCCGTTACGCGAGGGGGAACACTGAAGCTTTCTTT. The encoded protein is CASSRYARGNTEAFF. V gene TRBV5-6 combines with J gene TRBJ1-1, with D tentatively TRBD1 (5 bases). V was pared by 4 bases and J by 1 base, with 14 bases between. The CDR3 contains 15 residues. Per the germline V gene, CDR1 is SGHDT and CDR2 is YYEEEE.